The T cell receptor (beta chain) under discussion was sequenced for a study of blood T cell repertoires in COVID-19. Study background: Some COVID-19 samples were acute and others convalescent; all came from the United States, Italy and Spain.

In the authors' methods: Reference gene primer amplification gave nucleated cell count estimates. Sequencing used immunoSEQ multiplex PCR; TCRdb keeps in-frame clones, though not all of them. V and J calls plus clone size are reproduced from that table; the DNA served to infer D and trimming. The table records about 200,000 clones, around four fifths of them present only once. Germline V lookup: CDR1 LGHNA, CDR2 YSLEER. Deletions cut 4 bases from V and 9 bases from J, with 13 bases between. The CDR3 runs to 13 residues. This clonotype was obtained from a middle-aged man who had recovered from COVID-19. This rearrangement joins TRBV4-3 to TRBJ2-1; no firm D call. Sequencing was carried out using PBMCs or T cells enriched from blood (not recorded which). Here the CDR3 reads CASSPKRGFEQFF. The DNA for the CDR3 is TGCGCCAGCAGCCCCAAGCGCGGTTTTGAGCAGTTCTTC.